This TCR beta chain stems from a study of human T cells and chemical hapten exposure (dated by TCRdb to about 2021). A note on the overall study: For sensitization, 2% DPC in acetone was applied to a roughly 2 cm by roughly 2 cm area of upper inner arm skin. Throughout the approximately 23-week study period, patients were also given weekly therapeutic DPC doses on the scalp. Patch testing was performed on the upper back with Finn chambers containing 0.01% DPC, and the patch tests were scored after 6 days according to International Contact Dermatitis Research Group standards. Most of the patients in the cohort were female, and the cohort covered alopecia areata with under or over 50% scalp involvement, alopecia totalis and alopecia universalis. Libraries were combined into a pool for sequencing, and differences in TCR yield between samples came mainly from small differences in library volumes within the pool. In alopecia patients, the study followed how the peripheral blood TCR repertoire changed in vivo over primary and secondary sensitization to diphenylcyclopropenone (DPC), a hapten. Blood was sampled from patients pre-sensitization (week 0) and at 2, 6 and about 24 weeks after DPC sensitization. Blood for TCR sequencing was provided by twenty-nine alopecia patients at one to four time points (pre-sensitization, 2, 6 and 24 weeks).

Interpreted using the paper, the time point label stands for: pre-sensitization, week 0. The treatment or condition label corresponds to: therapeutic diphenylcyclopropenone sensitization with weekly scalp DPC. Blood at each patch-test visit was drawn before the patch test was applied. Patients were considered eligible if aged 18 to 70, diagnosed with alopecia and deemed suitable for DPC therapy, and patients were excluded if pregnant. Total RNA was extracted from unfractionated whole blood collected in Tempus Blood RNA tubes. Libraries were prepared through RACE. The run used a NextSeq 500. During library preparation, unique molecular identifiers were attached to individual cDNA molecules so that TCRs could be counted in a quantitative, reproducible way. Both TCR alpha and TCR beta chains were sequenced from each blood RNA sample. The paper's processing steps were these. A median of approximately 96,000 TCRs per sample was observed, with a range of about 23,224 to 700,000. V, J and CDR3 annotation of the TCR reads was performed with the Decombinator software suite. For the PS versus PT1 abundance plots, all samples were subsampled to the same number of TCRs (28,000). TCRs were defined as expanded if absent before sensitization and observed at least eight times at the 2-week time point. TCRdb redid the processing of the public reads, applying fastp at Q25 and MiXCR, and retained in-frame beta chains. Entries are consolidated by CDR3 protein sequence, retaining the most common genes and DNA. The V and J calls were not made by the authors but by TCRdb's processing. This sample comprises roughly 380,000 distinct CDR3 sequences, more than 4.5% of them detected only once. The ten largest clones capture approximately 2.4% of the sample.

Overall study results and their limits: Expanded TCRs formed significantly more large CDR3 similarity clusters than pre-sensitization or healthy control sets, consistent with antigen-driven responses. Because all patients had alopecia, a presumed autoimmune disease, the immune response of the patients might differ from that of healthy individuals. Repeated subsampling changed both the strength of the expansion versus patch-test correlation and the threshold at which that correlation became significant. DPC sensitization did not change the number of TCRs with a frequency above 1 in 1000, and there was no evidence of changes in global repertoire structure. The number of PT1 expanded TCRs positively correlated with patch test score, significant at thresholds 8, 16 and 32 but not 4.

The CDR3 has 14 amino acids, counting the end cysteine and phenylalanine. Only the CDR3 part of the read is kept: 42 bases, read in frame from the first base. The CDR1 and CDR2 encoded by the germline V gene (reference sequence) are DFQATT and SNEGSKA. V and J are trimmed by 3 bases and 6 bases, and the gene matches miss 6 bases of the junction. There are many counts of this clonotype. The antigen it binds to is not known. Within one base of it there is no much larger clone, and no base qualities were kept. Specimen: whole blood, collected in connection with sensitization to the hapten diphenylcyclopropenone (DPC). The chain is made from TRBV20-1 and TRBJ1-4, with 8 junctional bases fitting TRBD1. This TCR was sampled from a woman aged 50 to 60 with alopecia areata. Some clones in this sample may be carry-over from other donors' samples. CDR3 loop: CSARQGANDEKLFF. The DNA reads TGCAGTGCTAGGCAGGGGGCGAACGATGAAAAACTGTTTTTT.